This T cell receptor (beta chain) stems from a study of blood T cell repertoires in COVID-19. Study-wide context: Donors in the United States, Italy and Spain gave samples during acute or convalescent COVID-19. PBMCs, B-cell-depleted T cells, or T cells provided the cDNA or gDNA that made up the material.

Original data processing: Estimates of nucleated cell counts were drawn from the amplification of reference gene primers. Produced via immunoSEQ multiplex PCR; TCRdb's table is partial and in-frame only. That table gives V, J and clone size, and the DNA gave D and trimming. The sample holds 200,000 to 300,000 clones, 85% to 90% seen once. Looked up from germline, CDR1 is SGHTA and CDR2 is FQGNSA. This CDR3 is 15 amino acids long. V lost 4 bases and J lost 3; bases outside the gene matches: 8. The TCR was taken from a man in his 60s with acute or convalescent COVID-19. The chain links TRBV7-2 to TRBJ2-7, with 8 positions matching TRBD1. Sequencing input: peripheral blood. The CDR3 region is CASSYNRGTDYEQYF. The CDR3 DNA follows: TGTGCCAGCAGCTACAACAGGGGGACTGACTACGAGCAGTACTTC.